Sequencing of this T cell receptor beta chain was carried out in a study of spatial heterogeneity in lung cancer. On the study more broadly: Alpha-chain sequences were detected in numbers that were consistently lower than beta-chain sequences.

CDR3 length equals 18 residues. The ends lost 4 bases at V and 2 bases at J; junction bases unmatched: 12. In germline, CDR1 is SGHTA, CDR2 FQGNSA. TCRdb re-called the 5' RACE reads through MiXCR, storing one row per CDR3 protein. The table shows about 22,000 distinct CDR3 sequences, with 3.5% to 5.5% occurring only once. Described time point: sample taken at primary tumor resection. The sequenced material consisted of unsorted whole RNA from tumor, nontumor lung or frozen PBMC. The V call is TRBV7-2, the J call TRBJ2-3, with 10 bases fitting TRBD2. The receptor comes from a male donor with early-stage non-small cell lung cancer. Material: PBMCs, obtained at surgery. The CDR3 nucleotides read TGTGCCAGCAGCTCCTTAGCGGGAGGCTCTGTCTACACAGATACGCAGTATTTT. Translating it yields CASSSLAGGSVYTDTQYF.